The 4 T cell receptor beta chains in this list originate from one sample, sequenced in a study of neoadjuvant anti-PD-1 for oral cavity cancer. The table came from immunoSEQ multiplex PCR; TCRdb's copy has only in-frame clones and leaves some out. The sample yields about 16,000 clones, about two thirds seen once. The sample was PBMCs, taken before nivolumab (anti-PD-1) treatment. Every receptor here comes from a person between 35 and 79 years old with oral cavity squamous cell carcinoma.

The J gene is TRBJ2-3, the V gene TRBV11-2; 7 nucleotides match TRBD2. V shed 0 bases and J 14 bases; nucleotides not matched to a gene: 8. Germline CDR1 SGHAT, CDR2 FQNNGV. The CDR3 has 13 amino acids. CDR3 sequence reads: CASSLDRGLIVYF. The DNA of the CDR3 is TGTGCCAGCAGCTTAGATCGGGGACTAATAGTGTATTTT.

This clone was recorded only once. V and J are TRBV30 and TRBJ1-5, with D hard to call. The CDR3 runs to 15 residues. The germline gives CDR1 GTSNPN, CDR2 SVGIG (reference sequence). Deletions cut 3 bases from V and 0 bases from J, with 12 bases between. The CDR3 protein is CAWSPDGYSNQPQHF. The DNA of the CDR3 is TGTGCCTGGAGCCCGGACGGATATAGCAATCAGCCCCAGCATTTT.

The chain uses TRBV30 and TRBJ2-5; possible D gene TRBD2, 5 bases. CDR3 length equals 12 residues. The V gene lost 3 bases and the J gene lost 6 bases, with 11 bases spanning the gap. Looked up from germline, CDR1 is GTSNPN and CDR2 is SVGIG (reference sequence). The CDR3 nucleotides read TGTGCCTGGAGATATAGAGGGCAGACCCAGTACTTC. It translates to CAWRYRGQTQYF.

This clone was observed a single time. The chain couples TRBV7-8 to TRBJ1-1, with 8 bases aligning to TRBD1. Germline V gives CDR1 SGHVS, CDR2 FQNEAQ. This CDR3 has 15 amino acids. V was clipped by 5 bases and J by 2 bases; unmatched bases: 7. The CDR3 DNA is TGTGCCAGCAGCCTACCAGGGGGCGCAAACACTGAAGCTTTCTTT. Protein: CASSLPGGANTEAFF. Together with reference TRBV7-8 and TRBJ1-1, the CDR3 gives the full variable domain: GAGVSQSPRYKVAKRGQDVALRCDPISGHVSLFWYQQALGQGPEFLTYFQNEAQLDKSGLPSDRFFAERPEGSVSTLKIQRTQQEDSAVYLCASSLPGGANTEAFFGQGTRLTVV.